This T cell receptor (beta chain) came from a study of human T cells and chemical hapten exposure (dated by TCRdb to about 2021). Study-wide context: For sensitization, 2% DPC in acetone was applied to a roughly 2 cm by roughly 2 cm area of upper inner arm skin. Blood samples were taken from patients before sensitization (week 0) and at 2, 6 and about 24 weeks after DPC sensitization. Throughout the roughly 25-week study period, patients were also given weekly therapeutic DPC doses on the scalp. Patch testing was done on the upper back using Finn chambers containing 0.01% DPC, and results were scored after 6 days according to International Contact Dermatitis Research Group standards. Libraries were pooled for sequencing, and variation in per-sample TCR yields was attributed mainly to small differences in library volumes within the pool. This study followed changes in the peripheral blood TCR repertoire in vivo during primary and secondary sensitization of alopecia patients to the hapten diphenylcyclopropenone (DPC). The patient cohort, mostly female, included alopecia areata with under or over 50% scalp involvement, alopecia totalis and alopecia universalis. Blood for TCR sequencing was provided by twenty-nine alopecia patients at one to four time points (pre-sensitization, 2, 6 and 24 weeks).

The time point label, read with the paper, signifies: patch test 3, about 24 weeks after DPC sensitization. The sample's treatment or condition label, in plain terms: therapeutic diphenylcyclopropenone sensitization with weekly scalp DPC. Blood at each patch-test visit was drawn before the patch test was applied. Eligible patients were aged 18 to 70, diagnosed with alopecia, deemed suitable for DPC therapy, and excluded if pregnant. Total RNA was extracted from unfractionated whole blood collected in Tempus Blood RNA tubes. Libraries were prepared through RACE. Sequencer: NextSeq 500. During library preparation, unique molecular identifiers were attached to individual cDNA molecules so that TCRs could be counted quantitatively and reproducibly. Each blood RNA sample was used to sequence both TCR alpha and TCR beta chains. Per the original workflow: A median of around 100,000 TCRs per sample was observed, with a range of about 23,224 to 750,000. V, J and CDR3 annotation of the TCR reads was performed with the Decombinator software suite. To make PS versus PT1 abundance plots, every sample was subsampled to the same number of TCRs (28,000). Expanded TCRs were defined as absent before sensitization and observed at least eight times at the 2-week time point. TCRdb passed the public sequencing reads through fastp at Q25 and MiXCR, retaining productive beta sequences. Entries are consolidated by CDR3 protein sequence, retaining the most common genes and DNA. TCRdb, not the authors, supplied the V and J calls. The sample includes roughly 71,000 distinct CDR3 sequences, with approximately 12% observed a single time. The ten largest clones represent more than 1.3% of the sample.

According to the germline V gene, CDR1 reads MGHRA and CDR2 reads YSYEKL. The CDR3 covers 16 residues, taking in both the cysteine and the phenylalanine. The read is trimmed to its CDR3 DNA, 48 bases read in frame from base 1. Trimming at the junction amounts to 2 bases on V and 8 bases on J, and the germline ends lie 21 bases apart. This clonotype was seen at least ten times. Its recognized antigen is unknown. It has no much larger one-base neighbor in the sample; base qualities were not kept. What the authors observed across the whole study: Compared with pre-sensitization or healthy control sets, expanded TCRs formed significantly more large CDR3 similarity clusters, which is consistent with antigen-driven responses. The number of TCRs above 1 in 1000 frequency did not change with DPC sensitization; there was no evidence of global repertoire structure alterations. Patch test score was positively correlated with the number of PT1 expanded TCRs, with significance at thresholds 8, 16 and 32 but not at 4. Because all patients had alopecia, a presumed autoimmune disease, the immune response of the patients might differ from that of healthy individuals. After repeated subsampling, the strength of the expansion versus patch-test correlation and the threshold at which it became significant changed.

The sequence came from a woman in her fifties or sixties with alopecia areata. Some clones in this sample may be carry-over from other donors' samples. Here the chain combines TRBV4-1 and TRBJ1-1, with a weak D call of TRBD1 (5 bases match). The sequencing here drew on whole blood, taken in connection with sensitization to the hapten diphenylcyclopropenone (DPC). In nucleotide form, the sequence is TGCGCCAGCAGCCAATTAACCCTGATGGACATTCGCGAAGCTTTCTTT. It codes for CASSQLTLMDIREAFF.